Listed below are T cell receptor beta chains from one sample, sequenced in a study of CD8+ T cells in alopecia areata. The assay was immunoSEQ multiplex PCR, and TCRdb's table has in-frame clones only and misses some. The sample consists of over 150,000 clones, about 55% of them appearing once. Sample: CD8+ T cells sorted from blood, taken at week 24, from a patient treated with tofacitinib. Receptor source: a human donor with alopecia areata. Both conserved end residues are part of each CDR3. The D gene is left open where the match is weak. Size tells how often a clone was seen (once, few, many) or the class of an expanded clone, and some rows leave it out.

CDR3aa: CASSLTGEGVIGYTF
CDR3nt: TGTGCCAGCAGTCTAACAGGGGAAGGAGTCATCGGCTACACCTTC
v_gene: TRBV27
abundance: once
d_gene: TRBD1
j_gene: TRBJ1-2

CDR3aa: CASSQSLNNEQFF
CDR3nt: TGCGCCAGCAGCCAATCGTTGAACAATGAGCAGTTCTTC
v_gene: TRBV5-4
abundance: once
d_gene: NA
j_gene: TRBJ2-1

CDR3aa: CASSIGQSSTDTQYF
CDR3nt: TGTGCCAGTAGTATAGGCCAGTCTAGCACAGATACGCAGTATTTT
v_gene: TRBV19
abundance: few
d_gene: NA
j_gene: TRBJ2-3

CDR3aa: CASPAHYNSPLHF
CDR3nt: TGTGCCAGCCCCGCGCATTACAATTCACCCCTCCACTTT
v_gene: TRBV27
abundance: NA
d_gene: NA
j_gene: TRBJ1-6

CDR3aa: CASSYSSRGGYNEQFF
CDR3nt: TGTGCCAGCAGTTACTCCTCGCGGGGGGGGTACAATGAGCAGTTCTTC
v_gene: TRBV6-5
abundance: few
d_gene: TRBD2
j_gene: TRBJ2-1

CDR3aa: CASSQDQAVNTEAFF
CDR3nt: TGCGCCAGCAGCCAGGATCAGGCGGTGAACACTGAAGCTTTCTTT
v_gene: TRBV4-3
abundance: few
d_gene: NA
j_gene: TRBJ1-1

CDR3aa: CASIGGGGAKTQYF
CDR3nt: TGTGCCAGCATTGGGGGCGGGGGCGCAAAGACCCAGTACTTC
v_gene: TRBV6-5
abundance: NA
d_gene: NA
j_gene: TRBJ2-5

CDR3aa: CSALGQGSSYEQYF
CDR3nt: TGCAGCGCCCTGGGACAGGGTAGCTCCTACGAGCAGTACTTC
v_gene: TRBV29-1
abundance: few
d_gene: TRBD1
j_gene: TRBJ2-7

CDR3aa: CASSLIELAGAHYGYTF
CDR3nt: TGTGCCAGCAGCTTGATAGAGTTGGCAGGGGCGCACTATGGCTACACCTTC
v_gene: TRBV7-2
abundance: few
d_gene: NA
j_gene: TRBJ1-2

CDR3aa: CASSTDRDDYGYTF
CDR3nt: TGTGCCAGCAGCACGGACAGGGATGACTATGGCTACACCTTC
v_gene: TRBV7-2
abundance: NA
d_gene: TRBD1
j_gene: TRBJ1-2

CDR3aa: CASSGGEDSNQPQHF
CDR3nt: TGTGCCTCCTCGGGGGGCGAGGATAGCAATCAGCCCCAGCATTTT
v_gene: TRBV30
abundance: NA
d_gene: NA
j_gene: TRBJ1-5

CDR3aa: CASSYNREGEDYGYTF
CDR3nt: TGTGCCAGCTCTTACAATAGGGAAGGGGAGGACTATGGCTACACCTTC
v_gene: TRBV2
abundance: NA
d_gene: NA
j_gene: TRBJ1-2

CDR3aa: CASSPGTGGVYGEAFF
CDR3nt: TGTGCCAGCAGCCCCGGGACAGGGGGCGTATATGGTGAAGCTTTCTTT
v_gene: TRBV7-9
abundance: NA
d_gene: TRBD1
j_gene: TRBJ1-1

CDR3aa: CASSSGYMNTEAFF
CDR3nt: TGTGCCAGCAGCTCGGGTTACATGAACACTGAAGCTTTCTTT
v_gene: TRBV14
abundance: NA
d_gene: NA
j_gene: TRBJ1-1

CDR3aa: CSVVGGQNSYEQYF
CDR3nt: TGCAGCGTTGTAGGCGGACAGAACTCCTACGAGCAGTACTTC
v_gene: TRBV29-1
abundance: few
d_gene: NA
j_gene: TRBJ2-7

CDR3aa: CAISETGLGGQETQYF
CDR3nt: TGTGCCATCAGTGAGACGGGACTAGGGGGACAAGAGACCCAGTACTTC
v_gene: TRBV10-3
abundance: NA
d_gene: TRBD2
j_gene: TRBJ2-5

CDR3aa: CASSFGTGSEAFF
CDR3nt: TGTGCCAGCAGTTTCGGGACAGGGAGTGAAGCTTTCTTT
v_gene: TRBV27
abundance: NA
d_gene: TRBD1
j_gene: TRBJ1-1

CDR3aa: CASSGLQVSGEQFF
CDR3nt: TGTGCCAGCAGTGGACTACAAGTTTCCGGTGAGCAGTTCTTC
v_gene: TRBV27
abundance: NA
d_gene: NA
j_gene: TRBJ2-1

CDR3aa: CASSVTGTADEAFF
CDR3nt: TGTGCCAGCAGCGTGACCGGGACAGCTGATGAAGCTTTCTTT
v_gene: TRBV9
abundance: NA
d_gene: TRBD1
j_gene: TRBJ1-1

CDR3aa: CASTRTSYNEQFF
CDR3nt: TGTGCCAGCACCCGGACTAGCTACAATGAGCAGTTCTTC
v_gene: TRBV2
abundance: NA
d_gene: TRBD2
j_gene: TRBJ2-1

CDR3aa: CATGGRSSYEQYF
CDR3nt: TGTGCCACCGGGGGCCGATCCTCCTACGAGCAGTACTTC
v_gene: TRBV15
abundance: few
d_gene: NA
j_gene: TRBJ2-7

CDR3aa: CASSANMNTEAFF
CDR3nt: TGTGCCAGTAGTGCGAACATGAACACTGAAGCTTTCTTT
v_gene: TRBV19
abundance: few
d_gene: NA
j_gene: TRBJ1-1

CDR3aa: CAWTGGSIGNEQFF
CDR3nt: TGTGCCTGGACAGGGGGTTCAATCGGCAATGAGCAGTTCTTC
v_gene: TRBV30
abundance: NA
d_gene: TRBD1
j_gene: TRBJ2-1

CDR3aa: CASSPGDINNEQFF
CDR3nt: TGTGCCAGCAGCCCGGGGGACATCAACAATGAGCAGTTCTTC
v_gene: TRBV7-9
abundance: NA
d_gene: NA
j_gene: TRBJ2-1

CDR3aa: CASTGAGGVHGELFF
CDR3nt: TGTGCCAGCACAGGAGCGGGCGGGGTTCACGGGGAGCTGTTTTTT
v_gene: TRBV27
abundance: NA
d_gene: NA
j_gene: TRBJ2-2

CDR3aa: CSVSGTGDVAGANVLTF
CDR3nt: TGCAGCGTCTCCGGGACAGGGGACGTTGCTGGGGCCAACGTCCTGACTTTC
v_gene: TRBV29-1
abundance: few
d_gene: TRBD1
j_gene: TRBJ2-6

CDR3aa: CASSQDPGEGGYTF
CDR3nt: TGCGCCAGCAGCCAAGATCCAGGGGAGGGTGGCTACACCTTC
v_gene: TRBV4-3
abundance: few
d_gene: NA
j_gene: TRBJ1-2

CDR3aa: CASSQRPPPGGGNNEQFF
CDR3nt: TGTGCCAGCAGTCAACGCCCGCCTCCGGGAGGGGGAAACAATGAGCAGTTCTTC
v_gene: TRBV27
abundance: NA
d_gene: TRBD2
j_gene: TRBJ2-1

CDR3aa: CASSLGSSNTEAFF
CDR3nt: TGTGCCAGCAGCTTAGGCAGTAGTAACACTGAAGCTTTCTTT
v_gene: TRBV7-6
abundance: few
d_gene: NA
j_gene: TRBJ1-1

CDR3aa: CASSPYNGADTQYF
CDR3nt: TGCGCCAGCAGCCCTTATAACGGGGCAGATACGCAGTATTTT
v_gene: TRBV4-3
abundance: once
d_gene: NA
j_gene: TRBJ2-3

CDR3aa: CASRPGDTEAFF
CDR3nt: TGTGCCAGTAGACCAGGGGACACTGAAGCTTTCTTT
v_gene: TRBV19
abundance: NA
d_gene: NA
j_gene: TRBJ1-1

CDR3aa: CSARWDEQFF
CDR3nt: TGCAGCGCGAGGTGGGATGAGCAGTTCTTC
v_gene: TRBV29-1
abundance: few
d_gene: NA
j_gene: TRBJ2-1